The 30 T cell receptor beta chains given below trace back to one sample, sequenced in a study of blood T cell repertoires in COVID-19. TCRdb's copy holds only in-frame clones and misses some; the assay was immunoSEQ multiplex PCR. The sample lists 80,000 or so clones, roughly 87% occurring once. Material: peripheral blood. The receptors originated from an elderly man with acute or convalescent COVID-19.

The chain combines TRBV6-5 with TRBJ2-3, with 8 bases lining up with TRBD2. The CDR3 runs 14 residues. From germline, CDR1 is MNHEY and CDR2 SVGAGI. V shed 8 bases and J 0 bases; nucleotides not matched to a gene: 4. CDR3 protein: CASASGGSTDTQYF. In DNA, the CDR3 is TGTGCCAGCGCGAGCGGGGGTAGCACAGATACGCAGTATTTT.

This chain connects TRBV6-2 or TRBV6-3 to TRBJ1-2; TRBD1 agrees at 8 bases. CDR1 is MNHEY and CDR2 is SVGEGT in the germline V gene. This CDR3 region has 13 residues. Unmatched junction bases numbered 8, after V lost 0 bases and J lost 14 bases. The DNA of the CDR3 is TGTGCCAGCAGTTACTCGGACAGGGCCAAGGGGACCTTC. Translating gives CASSYSDRAKGTF.

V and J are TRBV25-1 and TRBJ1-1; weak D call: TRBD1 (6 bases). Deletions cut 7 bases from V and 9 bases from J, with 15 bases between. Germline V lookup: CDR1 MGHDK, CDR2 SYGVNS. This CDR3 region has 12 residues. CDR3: CASTRGGEKAFF. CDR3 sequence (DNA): TGTGCCAGCACAAGAGGGGGGGAAAAAGCTTTCTTT.

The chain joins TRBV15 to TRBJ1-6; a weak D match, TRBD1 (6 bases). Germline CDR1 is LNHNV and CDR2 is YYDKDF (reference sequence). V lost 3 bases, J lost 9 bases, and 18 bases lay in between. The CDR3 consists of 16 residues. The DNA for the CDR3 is TGTGCCACCAGCAGTGATCACGGCAGGGGTGGTTCACCCCTCCACTTT. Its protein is CATSSDHGRGGSPLHF.

CDR3 loop: CASSQAGRFYEQYF. CDR3 bases: TGTGCCAGCAGCCAAGCAGGCCGATTCTACGAGCAGTACTTC. V and J are TRBV4-2 and TRBJ2-7; no firm D call. V lost 1 base and J 3 bases, leaving 10 bases between the germline ends. The length of the CDR3 is 14 residues. Germline-derived CDR1 and CDR2 are LGHNA and YNFKEQ.

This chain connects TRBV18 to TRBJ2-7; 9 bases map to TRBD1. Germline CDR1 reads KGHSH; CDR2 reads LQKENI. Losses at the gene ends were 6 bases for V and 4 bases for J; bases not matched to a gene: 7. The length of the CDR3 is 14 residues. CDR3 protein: CASSRTGDRYEQYF. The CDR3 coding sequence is TGTGCCAGCTCCCGGACAGGGGACAGGTACGAGCAGTACTTC.

CDR3 DNA: TGTGCCAGTAGTACCCGCCCGACAGGGACGGGACCCCTCCACTTT. Translation gives CASSTRPTGTGPLHF. This sequence joins TRBV19 and TRBJ1-6; 7 nucleotides match TRBD1. The CDR3 is made up of 15 amino acids. Germline V CDR1 and CDR2: LNHDA, SQIVND (reference sequence). V lost 4 bases and J lost 12; bases outside the gene matches: 12.

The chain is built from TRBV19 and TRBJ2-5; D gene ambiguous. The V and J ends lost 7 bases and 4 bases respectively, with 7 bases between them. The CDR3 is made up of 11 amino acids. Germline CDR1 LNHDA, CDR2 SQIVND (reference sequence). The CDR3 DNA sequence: TGTGCCAGTAAGACGGGAGAGACCCAGTACTTC. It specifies CASKTGETQYF.

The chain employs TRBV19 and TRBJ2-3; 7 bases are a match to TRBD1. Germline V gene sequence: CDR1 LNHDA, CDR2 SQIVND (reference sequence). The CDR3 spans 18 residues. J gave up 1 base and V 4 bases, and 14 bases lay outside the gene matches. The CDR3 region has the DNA TGTGCCAGTAGTACCGCGGCAGGGGGTAAGGTCCGCACAGATACGCAGTATTTT. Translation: CASSTAAGGKVRTDTQYF.

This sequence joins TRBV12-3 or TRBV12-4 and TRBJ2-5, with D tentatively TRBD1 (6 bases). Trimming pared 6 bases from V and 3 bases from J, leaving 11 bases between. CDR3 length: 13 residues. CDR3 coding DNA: TGTGCCAGCAGCAACGGACAGAAAGAGACCCAGTACTTC. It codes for CASSNGQKETQYF.

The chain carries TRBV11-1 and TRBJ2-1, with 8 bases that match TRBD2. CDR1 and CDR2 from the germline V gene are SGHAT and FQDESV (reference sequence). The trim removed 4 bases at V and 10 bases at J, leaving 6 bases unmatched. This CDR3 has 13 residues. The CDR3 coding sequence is TGTGCCAGCAGCTCCGGGACTAGTGGCGAGCAGTTCTTC. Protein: CASSSGTSGEQFF.

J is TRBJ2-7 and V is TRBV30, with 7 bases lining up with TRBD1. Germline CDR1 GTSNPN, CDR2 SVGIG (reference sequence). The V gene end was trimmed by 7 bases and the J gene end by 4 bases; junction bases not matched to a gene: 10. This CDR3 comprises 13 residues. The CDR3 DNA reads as TGTGCCTCCTCCGGGACAGCACGATACGAGCAGTACTTC. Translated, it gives CASSGTARYEQYF.

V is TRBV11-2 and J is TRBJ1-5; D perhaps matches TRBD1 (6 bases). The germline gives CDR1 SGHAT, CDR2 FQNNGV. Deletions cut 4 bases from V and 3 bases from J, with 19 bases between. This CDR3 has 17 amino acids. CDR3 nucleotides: TGTGCCAGCAGCTCAACCCCGCGAGGGGGAGACAATCAGCCCCAGCATTTT. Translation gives CASSSTPRGGDNQPQHF. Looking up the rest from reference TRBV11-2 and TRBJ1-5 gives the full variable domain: EAGVAQSPRYKIIEKRQSVAFWCNPISGHATLYWYQQILGQGPKLLIQFQNNGVVDDSQLPKDRFSAERLKGVDSTLKIQPAKLEDSAVYLCASSSTPRGGDNQPQHFGDGTRLSIL.

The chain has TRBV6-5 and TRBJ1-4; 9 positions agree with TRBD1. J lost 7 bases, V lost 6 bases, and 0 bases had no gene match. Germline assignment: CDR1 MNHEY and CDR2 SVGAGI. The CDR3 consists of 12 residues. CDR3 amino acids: CASRDRGEKLFF. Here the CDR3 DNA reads TGTGCCAGCAGGGACAGGGGTGAAAAACTGTTTTTT.

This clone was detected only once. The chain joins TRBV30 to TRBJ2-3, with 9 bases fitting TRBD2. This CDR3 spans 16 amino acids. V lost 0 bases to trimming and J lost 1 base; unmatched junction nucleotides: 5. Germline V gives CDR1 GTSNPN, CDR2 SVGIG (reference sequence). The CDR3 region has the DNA TGTGCCTGGAGTGTACCGGGACTAGCCCGCACAGATACGCAGTATTTT. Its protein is CAWSVPGLARTDTQYF.

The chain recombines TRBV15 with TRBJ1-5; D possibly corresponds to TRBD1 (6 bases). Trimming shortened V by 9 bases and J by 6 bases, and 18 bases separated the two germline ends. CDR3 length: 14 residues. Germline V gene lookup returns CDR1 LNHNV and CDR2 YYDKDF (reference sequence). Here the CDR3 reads CATKTGSSGQPQHF. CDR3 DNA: TGTGCCACGAAGACAGGATCTAGCGGTCAGCCCCAGCATTTT.

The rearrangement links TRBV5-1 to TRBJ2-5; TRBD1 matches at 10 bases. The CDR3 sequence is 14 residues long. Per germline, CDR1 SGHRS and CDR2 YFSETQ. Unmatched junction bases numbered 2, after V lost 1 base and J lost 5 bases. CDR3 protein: CASSLMGQGETQYF. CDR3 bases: TGCGCCAGCAGCTTGATGGGACAGGGGGAGACCCAGTACTTC.

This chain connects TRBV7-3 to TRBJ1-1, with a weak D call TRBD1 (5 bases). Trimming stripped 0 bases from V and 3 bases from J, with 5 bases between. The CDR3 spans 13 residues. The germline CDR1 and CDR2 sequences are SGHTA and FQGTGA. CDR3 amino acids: CASSLTGDTEAFF. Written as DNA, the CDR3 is TGTGCCAGCAGCTTAACAGGGGACACTGAAGCTTTCTTT.

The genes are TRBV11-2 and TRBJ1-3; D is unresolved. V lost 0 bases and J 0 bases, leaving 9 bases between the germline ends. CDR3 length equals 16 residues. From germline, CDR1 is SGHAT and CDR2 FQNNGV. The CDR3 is CASSLDSRASGNTIYF. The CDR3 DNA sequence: TGTGCCAGCAGCTTAGATAGCCGTGCCTCTGGAAACACCATATATTTT.

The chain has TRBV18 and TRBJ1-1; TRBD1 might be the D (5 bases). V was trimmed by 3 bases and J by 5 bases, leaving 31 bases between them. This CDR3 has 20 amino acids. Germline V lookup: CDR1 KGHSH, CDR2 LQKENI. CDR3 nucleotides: TGTGCCAGCTCACCCCAAGAGGCGGGGGGTCAAATGAAAAGAGATACTGAAGCTTTCTTT. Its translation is CASSPQEAGGQMKRDTEAFF. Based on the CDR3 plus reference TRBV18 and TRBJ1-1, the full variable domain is NAGVMQNPRHLVRRRGQEARLRCSPMKGHSHVYWYRQLPEEGLKFMVYLQKENIIDESGMPKERFSAEFPKEGPSILRIQQVVRGDSAAYFCASSPQEAGGQMKRDTEAFFGQGTRLTVV.

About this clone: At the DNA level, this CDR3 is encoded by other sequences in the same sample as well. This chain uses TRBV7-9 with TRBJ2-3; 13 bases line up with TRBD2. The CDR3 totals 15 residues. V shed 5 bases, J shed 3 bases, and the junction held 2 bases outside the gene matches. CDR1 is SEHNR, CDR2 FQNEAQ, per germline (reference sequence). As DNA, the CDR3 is TGTGCCAGCAGCCTGGGACTAGCGGGGACAGATACGCAGTATTTT. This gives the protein CASSLGLAGTDTQYF.

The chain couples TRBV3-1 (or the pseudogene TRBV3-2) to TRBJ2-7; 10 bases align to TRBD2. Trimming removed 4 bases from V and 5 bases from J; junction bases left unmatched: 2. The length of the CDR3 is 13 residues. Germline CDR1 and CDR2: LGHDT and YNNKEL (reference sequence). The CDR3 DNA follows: TGTGCCAGCAGCCGGGGACTAGCGAACGAGCAGTACTTC. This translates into CASSRGLANEQYF.

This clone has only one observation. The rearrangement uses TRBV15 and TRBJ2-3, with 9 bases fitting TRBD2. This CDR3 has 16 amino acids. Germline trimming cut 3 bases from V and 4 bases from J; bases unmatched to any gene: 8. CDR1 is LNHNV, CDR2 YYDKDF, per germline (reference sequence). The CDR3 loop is CATSSSLAGRADTQYF. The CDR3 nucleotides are TGTGCCACCAGCAGTAGCCTAGCGGGGAGGGCAGATACGCAGTATTTT.

CDR3 in DNA: TGTGCCAGTCGCGCGGAGGGGTCTCGGGAGACCCAGTACTTC. Its protein product is CASRAEGSRETQYF. The chain couples TRBV19 to TRBJ2-5; possible D gene TRBD2, 6 bases. The CDR3 totals 14 residues. Germline V gives CDR1 LNHDA, CDR2 SQIVND (reference sequence). Trimming took off 8 bases at V and 5 bases at J, with 18 bases between the two ends.

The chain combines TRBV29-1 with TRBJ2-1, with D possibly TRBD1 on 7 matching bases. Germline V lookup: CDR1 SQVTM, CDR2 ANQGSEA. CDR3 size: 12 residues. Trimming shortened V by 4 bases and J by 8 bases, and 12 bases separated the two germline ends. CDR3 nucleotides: TGCAGCGTTGCCAGGGGGGCGGATGAGCAGTTCTTC. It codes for CSVARGADEQFF.

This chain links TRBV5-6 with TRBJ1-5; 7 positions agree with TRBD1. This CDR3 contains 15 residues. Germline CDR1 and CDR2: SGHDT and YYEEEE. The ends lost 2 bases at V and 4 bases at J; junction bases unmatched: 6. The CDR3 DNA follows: TGTGCCAGCAGCTTAACCGGACAGGCGAATCAGCCCCAGCATTTT. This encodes CASSLTGQANQPQHF.

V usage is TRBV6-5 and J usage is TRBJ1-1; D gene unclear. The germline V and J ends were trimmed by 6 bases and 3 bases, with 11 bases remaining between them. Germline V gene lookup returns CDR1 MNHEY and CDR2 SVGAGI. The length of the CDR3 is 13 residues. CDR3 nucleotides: TGTGCCAGCAGCCCCCGAAGAGACACTGAAGCTTTCTTT. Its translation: CASSPRRDTEAFF.

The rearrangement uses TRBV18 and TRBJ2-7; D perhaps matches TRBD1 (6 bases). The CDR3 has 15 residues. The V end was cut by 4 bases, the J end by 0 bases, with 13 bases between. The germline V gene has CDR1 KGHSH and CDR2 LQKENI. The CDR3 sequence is CASSLRDINSYEQYF. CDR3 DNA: TGTGCCAGCTCACTGAGGGACATCAACTCCTACGAGCAGTACTTC.

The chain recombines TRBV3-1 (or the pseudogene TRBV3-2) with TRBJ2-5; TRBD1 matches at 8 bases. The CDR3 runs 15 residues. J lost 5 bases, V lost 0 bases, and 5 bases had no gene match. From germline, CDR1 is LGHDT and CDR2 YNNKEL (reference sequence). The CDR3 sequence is CASSQDRGRGETQYF. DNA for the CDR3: TGTGCCAGCAGCCAAGACAGGGGGCGCGGGGAGACCCAGTACTTC.

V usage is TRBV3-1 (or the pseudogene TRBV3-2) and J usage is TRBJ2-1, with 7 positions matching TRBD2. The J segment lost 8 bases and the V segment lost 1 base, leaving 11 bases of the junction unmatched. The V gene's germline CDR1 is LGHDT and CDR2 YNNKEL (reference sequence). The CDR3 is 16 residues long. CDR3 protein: CASSQVTSLGRDEQFF. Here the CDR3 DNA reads TGTGCCAGCAGCCAAGTGACGAGTTTAGGGAGGGATGAGCAGTTCTTC.